The 10 T cell receptor beta chains below all came from one sample that was sequenced in a study of blood T cell repertoires in COVID-19. Clones were sequenced by immunoSEQ multiplex PCR, and TCRdb holds only the in-frame ones, with some missing. Among 350,000 to 400,000 clones listed, 88% were seen once. Input material: PBMCs or T cells enriched from blood (not recorded which). The receptor set was obtained from a woman younger than 45 with acute COVID-19.

The V and J genes are TRBV5-8 and TRBJ1-2; D possibly corresponds to TRBD1 (5 bases). Trimming pared 2 bases from V and 3 bases from J, leaving 14 bases between. Germline CDR1 is SGHTS and CDR2 is YDEGEE. CDR3 length equals 15 residues. As DNA, the CDR3 is TGTGCCAGCAGCTTTCGGGGGGTTCCCCACTATGGCTACACCTTC. Translated: CASSFRGVPHYGYTF. Using reference TRBV5-8 and TRBJ1-2 for the parts outside the CDR3, the full variable domain is EAGVTQSPTHLIKTRGQQATLRCSPISGHTSVYWYQQALGLGLQFLLWYDEGEERNRGNFPPRFSGRQFPNYSSELNVNALELEDSALYLCASSFRGVPHYGYTFGSGTRLTVV.

In DNA form, the CDR3 reads TGCGCCAGCAGCTTCCAACAGGGTGGGATCACTGAAGCTTTCTTT. Residues: CASSFQQGGITEAFF. This chain uses TRBV5-1 with TRBJ1-1, with a weak D call TRBD1 (6 bases). Germline V gene sequence: CDR1 SGHRS, CDR2 YFSETQ. This CDR3 comprises 15 residues. V dropped 2 bases and J dropped 4 bases, with 15 bases sitting between them.

This sequence joins TRBV19 and TRBJ1-2; possibly TRBD1 for D (5 bases). Germline V lookup: CDR1 LNHDA, CDR2 SQIVND (reference sequence). V was shortened by 5 bases and J by 0 bases, with 10 bases between the two germline ends. This CDR3 contains 14 residues. This CDR3 is CASSAGPTNYGYTF. For the CDR3, the DNA is TGTGCCAGTAGTGCGGGACCTACTAACTATGGCTACACCTTC.

This clone was seen only once. DNA of the CDR3: TGTGCCAGCAGCTTGATACAGGGGTCCACAGATACGCAGTATTTT. Translating it yields CASSLIQGSTDTQYF. The gene calls are TRBV5-6 and TRBJ2-3, with 7 bases aligning to TRBD1. Germline CDR1 SGHDT, CDR2 YYEEEE. The CDR3 totals 15 residues. Germline trimming cut 1 base from V and 2 bases from J; bases unmatched to any gene: 4.

This clone has a handful of counts. V and J are TRBV4-3 and TRBJ1-5, with 8 bases lining up with TRBD1. The CDR3 covers 19 residues. J lost 2 bases, V lost 0 bases, and 12 bases had no gene match. Per germline, CDR1 LGHNA and CDR2 YSLEER. The CDR3 bases are TGCGCCAGCAGCCAAGATAGACAGGGGTTCGGTAACGGCAATCAGCCCCAGCATTTT. Protein: CASSQDRQGFGNGNQPQHF.

The rearrangement uses TRBV5-4 and TRBJ1-2, with 9 bases matching TRBD1. Germline V CDR1 and CDR2: SGHNT, YYREEE (reference sequence). The CDR3 runs 16 residues. J gave up 8 bases and V 3 bases, and 14 bases lay outside the gene matches. The CDR3, as DNA: TGTGCCAGCAGCTCACAGATGACGCACAGGGGGCAGGGCTACACCTTC. This sequence encodes CASSSQMTHRGQGYTF. The full variable domain, with the rest looked up from reference TRBV5-4 and TRBJ1-2, is ETGVTQSPTHLIKTRGQQVTLRCSSQSGHNTVSWYQQALGQGPQFIFQYYREEENGRGNFPPRFSGLQFPNYSSELNVNALELDDSALYLCASSSQMTHRGQGYTFGSGTRLTVV.

The rearrangement joins TRBV5-1 to TRBJ2-3; TRBD2 agrees at 7 bases. The germline gives CDR1 SGHRS, CDR2 YFSETQ. The CDR3 runs 24 residues. V lost 3 bases and J lost 1; bases outside the gene matches: 32. This CDR3 is CASSYPEVKAGVFTPTRGTDTQYF. In nucleotides, the CDR3 is TGCGCCAGCAGCTACCCCGAAGTCAAGGCGGGGGTCTTTACCCCAACTAGGGGCACAGATACGCAGTATTTT.

The chain has TRBV19 and TRBJ2-4, with D possibly being TRBD1 (6 bases). The CDR3 extends over 13 amino acids. Germline V CDR1 and CDR2: LNHDA, SQIVND (reference sequence). Trimming removed 9 bases at V and 5 bases at J, with 14 bases between. The CDR3 is CASRGTWQNIQYF. CDR3 DNA: TGTGCCAGCCGTGGGACATGGCAAAACATTCAGTACTTC.

The chain recombines TRBV18 with TRBJ2-7; TRBD1 agrees at 7 bases. CDR3 length: 14 residues. After removal of 3 bases from V and 7 bases from J, the junction contained 9 bases not matched to a gene. Germline V lookup: CDR1 KGHSH, CDR2 LQKENI. The CDR3 loop is CASSPSKQGWEQYF. CDR3 nucleotides: TGTGCCAGCTCACCCTCAAAACAGGGGTGGGAGCAGTACTTC. The whole variable domain, filled in from reference TRBV18 and TRBJ2-7, reads NAGVMQNPRHLVRRRGQEARLRCSPMKGHSHVYWYRQLPEEGLKFMVYLQKENIIDESGMPKERFSAEFPKEGPSILRIQQVVRGDSAAYFCASSPSKQGWEQYFGPGTRLTVT.

The rearrangement joins TRBV5-1 to TRBJ1-6; weak D call: TRBD1 (5 bases). Trimming shortened V by 3 bases and J by 9 bases, and 13 bases separated the two germline ends. In germline, CDR1 is SGHRS, CDR2 YFSETQ. The CDR3 runs 14 residues. CDR3 protein: CASSSGLLSSPLHF. In DNA form, the CDR3 reads TGCGCCAGCAGCTCGGGACTTTTGAGTTCACCCCTCCACTTT.